The clone carrying this TCR beta chain came up once. In the original analysis: From reference gene primer amplification, estimates of nucleated cell counts were derived. Sequencing used immunoSEQ multiplex PCR; TCRdb keeps in-frame clones, though not all of them. The V and J calls and the clone size are those of that table, but D and trimming were determined from the DNA. The repertoire includes hundreds of thousands of clones, around nine tenths of them detected once, and roughly 6.6% sits in the top ten. These data are taken from a study of blood T cell repertoires in COVID-19. For the study at large: T cells, B-cell-depleted T cells, or PBMCs provided the cDNA or gDNA that served as material.

While infection was still active, Seattle patients were enrolled and then followed longitudinally. Source material: peripheral blood. The TCR sequence derives from a woman aged 70 to 79 with COVID-19, enrolled during active disease.

CDR3 sequence (DNA): TGTGCCAGCTCACCAGGGGGGGATAATTCACCCCTCCACTTT. The encoded protein is CASSPGGDNSPLHF. V usage is TRBV18 and J usage is TRBJ1-6, with TRBD1 as a possible D gene (5 bases). Between the trimmed V and J ends, which lost 2 bases and 5 bases, there was a span of 7 bases. In germline, CDR1 is KGHSH, CDR2 LQKENI. The CDR3 contains 14 residues.